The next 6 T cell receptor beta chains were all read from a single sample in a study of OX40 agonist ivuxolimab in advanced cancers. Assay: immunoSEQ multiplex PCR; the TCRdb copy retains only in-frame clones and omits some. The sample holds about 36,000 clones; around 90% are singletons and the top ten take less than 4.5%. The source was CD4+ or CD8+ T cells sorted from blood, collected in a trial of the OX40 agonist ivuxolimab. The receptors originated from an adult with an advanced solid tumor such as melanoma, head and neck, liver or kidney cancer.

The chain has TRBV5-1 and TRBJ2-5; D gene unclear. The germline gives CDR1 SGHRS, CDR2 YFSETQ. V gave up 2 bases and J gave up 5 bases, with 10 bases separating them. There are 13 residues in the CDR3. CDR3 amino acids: CASSFGRTETQYF. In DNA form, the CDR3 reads TGCGCCAGCAGCTTCGGACGGACGGAGACCCAGTACTTC.

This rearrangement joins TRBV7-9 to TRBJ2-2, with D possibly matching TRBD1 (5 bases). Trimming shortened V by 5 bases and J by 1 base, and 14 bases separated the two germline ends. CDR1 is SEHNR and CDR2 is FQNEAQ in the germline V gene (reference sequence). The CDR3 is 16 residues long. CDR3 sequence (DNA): TGTGCCAGCAGCACCAGGGCCTTACTGAACACCGGGGAGCTGTTTTTT. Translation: CASSTRALLNTGELFF.

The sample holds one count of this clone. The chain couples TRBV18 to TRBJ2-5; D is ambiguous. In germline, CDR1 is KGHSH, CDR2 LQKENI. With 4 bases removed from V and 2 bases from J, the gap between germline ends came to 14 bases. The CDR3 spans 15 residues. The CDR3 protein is CASSLTLTVQETQYF. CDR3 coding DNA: TGTGCCAGCTCACTCACCTTGACGGTACAAGAGACCCAGTACTTC.

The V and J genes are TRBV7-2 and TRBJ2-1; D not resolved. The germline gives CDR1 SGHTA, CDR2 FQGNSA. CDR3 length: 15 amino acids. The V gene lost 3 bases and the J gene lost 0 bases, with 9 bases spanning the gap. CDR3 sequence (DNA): TGTGCCAGCAGCTTGCAGCTGAGCTCCTACAATGAGCAGTTCTTC. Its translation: CASSLQLSSYNEQFF. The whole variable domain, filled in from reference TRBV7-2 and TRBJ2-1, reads GAGVSQSPSNKVTEKGKDVELRCDPISGHTALYWYRQSLGQGLEFLIYFQGNSAPDKSGLPSDRFSAERTGGSVSTLTIQRTQQEDSAVYLCASSLQLSSYNEQFFGPGTRLTVL.

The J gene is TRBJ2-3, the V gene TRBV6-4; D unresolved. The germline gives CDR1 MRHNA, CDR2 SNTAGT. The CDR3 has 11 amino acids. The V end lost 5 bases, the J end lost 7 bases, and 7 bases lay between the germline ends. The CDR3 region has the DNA TGTGCCAGCAGTTCACCGTATACGCAGTATTTT. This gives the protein CASSSPYTQYF.

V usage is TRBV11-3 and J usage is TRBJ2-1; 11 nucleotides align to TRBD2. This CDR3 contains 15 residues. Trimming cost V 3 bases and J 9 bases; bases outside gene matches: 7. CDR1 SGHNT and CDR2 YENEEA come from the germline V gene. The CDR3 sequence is CASSFSGGARVEQFF. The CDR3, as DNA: TGTGCCAGCAGCTTTAGCGGGGGGGCCAGAGTTGAGCAGTTCTTC.